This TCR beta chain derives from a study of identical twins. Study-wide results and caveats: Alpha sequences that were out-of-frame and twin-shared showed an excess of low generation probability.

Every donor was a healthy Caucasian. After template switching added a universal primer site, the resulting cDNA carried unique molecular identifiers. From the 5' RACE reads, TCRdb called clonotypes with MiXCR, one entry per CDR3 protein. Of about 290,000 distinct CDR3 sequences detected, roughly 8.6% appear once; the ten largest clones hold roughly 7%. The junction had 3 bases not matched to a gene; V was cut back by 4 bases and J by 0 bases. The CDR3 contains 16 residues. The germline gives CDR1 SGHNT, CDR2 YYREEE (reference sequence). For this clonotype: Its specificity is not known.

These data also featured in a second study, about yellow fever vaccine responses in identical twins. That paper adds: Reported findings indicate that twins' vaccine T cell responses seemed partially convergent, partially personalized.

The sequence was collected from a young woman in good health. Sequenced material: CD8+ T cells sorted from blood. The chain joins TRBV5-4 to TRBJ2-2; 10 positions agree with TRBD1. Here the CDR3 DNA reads TGTGCCAGCAGCAGGGACAGGGGCTCGAACACCGGGGAGCTGTTTTTT. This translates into CASSRDRGSNTGELFF. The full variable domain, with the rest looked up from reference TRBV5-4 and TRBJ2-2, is ETGVTQSPTHLIKTRGQQVTLRCSSQSGHNTVSWYQQALGQGPQFIFQYYREEENGRGNFPPRFSGLQFPNYSSELNVNALELDDSALYLCASSRDRGSNTGELFFGEGSRLTVL.